This TCR beta chain was retrieved from a study of blood T cell repertoires in COVID-19. Study-wide background: Samples came from the United States, Italy and Spain, spanning acute and convalescent COVID-19.

From germline, CDR1 is MNHEY and CDR2 SVGAGI. With 7 bases clipped from V and 6 bases from J, the junction kept 11 bases outside the gene matches. CDR3 length equals 14 residues. As handled by the study authors: Quantification of nucleated cells was approximated via reference gene primer amplification. Libraries were prepared by immunoSEQ multiplex PCR; TCRdb keeps only in-frame clonotypes and omits some of them. For V, J and clone size, that table is used; D and trimming come from the DNA. The sample yields about 170,000 clones, approximately 83% seen once. The sample comprised peripheral blood. The gene calls are TRBV6-5 and TRBJ1-2; 7 bases agree with TRBD1. This TCR came from a man between 65 and 80 years old with active or convalescent COVID-19. This CDR3 reads CASKRTGAQNGYTF. CDR3 bases: TGTGCCAGCAAGCGAACAGGGGCCCAGAATGGCTACACCTTC.